The 15 T cell receptor beta chains listed next were all sequenced from one sample in a study of cytomegalovirus exposure and HLA in healthy donors. Sequencing was performed with immunoSEQ multiplex PCR; in TCRdb, only in-frame clones are kept and a portion is missing. The sample yields 82,000 or so clones, roughly 93% seen once. Sequencing was carried out using PBMCs. Receptors originate from a man between 18 and 35 years old in good health and CMV-seronegative.

This rearrangement joins TRBV28 to TRBJ1-2; unclear D gene. This CDR3 is built from 14 residues. V gave up 3 bases and J gave up 4 bases, with 12 bases separating them. The germline CDR1 and CDR2 sequences are MDHEN and SYDVKM. CDR3 DNA: TGTGCCAGCAGTTTCCAAGACTTAATCTATGGCTACACCTTC. Protein sequence: CASSFQDLIYGYTF.

The CDR3 loop reads CASRTGQVSSEQYF. In DNA form, the CDR3 reads TGTGCCAGCAGAACCGGACAGGTATCGTCCGAGCAGTACTTC. The J gene is TRBJ2-7, the V gene TRBV27; 7 bases line up with TRBD1. With 6 bases clipped from V and 6 bases from J, the junction kept 11 bases outside the gene matches. CDR1 and CDR2 from the germline V gene are MNHEY and SMNVEV (reference sequence). The CDR3 sequence is 14 residues long.

This clone has just one count. The genes are TRBV30 and TRBJ1-1, with D unresolved. CDR1 GTSNPN and CDR2 SVGIG come from the germline V gene (reference sequence). CDR3 length: 12 amino acids. The V and J ends lost 3 bases and 1 base respectively, with 6 bases between them. Here the CDR3 DNA reads TGTGCCTGGAGCCTCCGGAACACTGAAGCTTTCTTT. This gives the protein CAWSLRNTEAFF.

The chain has TRBV7-9 and TRBJ2-3; unclear D gene. CDR3 length: 12 residues. Germline CDR1 SEHNR, CDR2 FQNEAQ (reference sequence). V was trimmed by 5 bases and J by 3 bases, leaving 6 bases between them. The CDR3 sequence is CASSAVTDTQYF. CDR3 sequence (DNA): TGTGCCAGCAGCGCAGTTACAGATACGCAGTATTTT.

This clone was seen a single time. The chain links TRBV4-2 to TRBJ2-3, with TRBD2 as a possible D gene (7 bases). The CDR3 runs 17 residues. Germline V gene sequence: CDR1 LGHNA, CDR2 YNFKEQ. The V gene lost 1 base and the J gene lost 1 base, with 15 bases spanning the gap. The chain's CDR3 is CASSQAPGGFGTDTQYF. For the CDR3, the DNA is TGTGCCAGCAGCCAAGCCCCGGGGGGCTTCGGCACAGATACGCAGTATTTT.

The rearrangement links TRBV18 to TRBJ2-2, with 8 bases fitting TRBD1. The CDR3 runs to 16 residues. V lost 5 bases, J lost 0 bases, and 5 bases stayed unmatched. CDR1 is KGHSH and CDR2 is LQKENI in the germline V gene. The chain's CDR3 is CASSTGGQTNTGELFF. The CDR3 coding sequence is TGTGCCAGCTCAACAGGGGGACAGACGAACACCGGGGAGCTGTTTTTT.

V usage is TRBV2 and J usage is TRBJ1-1; weak D call: TRBD1 (5 bases). Trimming cost V 6 bases and J 1 base, with 12 bases left between them. Germline CDR1 reads SNHLY; CDR2 reads FYNNEI. The CDR3 is 14 residues long. Here the CDR3 reads CASRGREENTEAFF. The CDR3, as DNA: TGTGCCAGCAGGGGCAGGGAGGAGAACACTGAAGCTTTCTTT.

V usage is TRBV18 and J usage is TRBJ1-5; no firm D call. Trimming took off 4 bases at V and 5 bases at J, with 6 bases between the two ends. This CDR3 has 12 amino acids. The germline V gene encodes CDR1 KGHSH and CDR2 LQKENI. This CDR3 is CASSQRDQPQHF. The CDR3 DNA sequence: TGTGCCAGCTCACAACGCGATCAGCCCCAGCATTTT.

V gene TRBV2 combines with J gene TRBJ2-7; D not certain. Germline values: CDR1 SNHLY, CDR2 FYNNEI. CDR3 size: 11 residues. Trimming shortened V by 6 bases and J by 2 bases, and 5 bases separated the two germline ends. The CDR3 reads CASSNTYEQYF. The CDR3 bases are TGTGCCAGCAGCAACACCTACGAGCAGTACTTC.

The chain employs TRBV19 and TRBJ2-1, with a weak D call TRBD1 (6 bases). CDR1 and CDR2 from the germline V gene are LNHDA and SQIVND (reference sequence). The length of the CDR3 is 13 residues. Trimming took 11 bases from V and 4 from J, leaving 15 bases between them. The CDR3 is CAAQGGLYNEQFF. CDR3 DNA: TGTGCCGCACAGGGCGGTTTGTACAATGAGCAGTTCTTC.

V is TRBV30 and J is TRBJ2-7, with D maybe TRBD1 (5 bases). Germline V CDR1 and CDR2: GTSNPN, SVGIG (reference sequence). V shed 4 bases and J shed 1 base, with 11 bases lying between them. The CDR3 covers 13 residues. CDR3 sequence: CAWTKGVSYEQYF. For the CDR3, the DNA is TGTGCCTGGACAAAAGGGGTGTCCTACGAGCAGTACTTC. Full variable domain (remainder filled in from reference TRBV30 and TRBJ2-7): SQTIHQWPATLVQPVGSPLSLECTVEGTSNPNLYWYRQAAGRGLQLLFYSVGIGQISSEVPQNLSASRPQDRQFILSSKKLLLSDSGFYLCAWTKGVSYEQYFGPGTRLTVT.

The chain has TRBV7-9 and TRBJ2-7, with TRBD1 matching 8 bases. V lost 5 bases and J lost 6; bases outside the gene matches: 12. Germline values: CDR1 SEHNR, CDR2 FQNEAQ (reference sequence). The CDR3 length is 15 residues. CDR3 protein: CASSLGQGSSREQYF. In DNA, the CDR3 is TGTGCCAGCAGCCTCGGACAGGGTTCGTCTCGCGAGCAGTACTTC. The variable domain in full, completed from reference TRBV7-9 and TRBJ2-7, reads DTGVSQNPRHKITKRGQNVTFRCDPISEHNRLYWYRQTLGQGPEFLTYFQNEAQLEKSRLLSDRFSAERPKGSFSTLEIQRTEQGDSAMYLCASSLGQGSSREQYFGPGTRLTVT.

The V call is TRBV18, the J call TRBJ1-5; D is unclear. The CDR3 is 14 amino acids. Trimming stripped 6 bases from V and 4 bases from J, with 13 bases between. Germline CDR1 KGHSH, CDR2 LQKENI. The CDR3 reads CASSLGAPNQPQHF. The CDR3 DNA is TGTGCCAGCTCTCTCGGTGCACCGAATCAGCCCCAGCATTTT.

CDR3 DNA: TGTGCCAGCAGACAACAGGGATCTAGTGGCTACACCTTC. Its protein is CASRQQGSSGYTF. The chain combines TRBV7-9 with TRBJ1-2; perhaps TRBD1 as D (6 bases). Between the trimmed V and J ends, which lost 6 bases and 7 bases, there was a span of 15 bases. Germline assignment: CDR1 SEHNR and CDR2 FQNEAQ (reference sequence). The CDR3 totals 13 residues.

The chain carries TRBV15 and TRBJ1-1; TRBD1 agrees at 9 bases. Germline V CDR1 and CDR2: LNHNV, YYDKDF (reference sequence). The CDR3 is 14 amino acids. V was clipped by 3 bases and J by 9 bases; unmatched bases: 8. DNA for the CDR3: TGTGCCACCAGCAGGGAATCGAACAGGGGGCAAGCTTTCTTT. This sequence encodes CATSRESNRGQAFF.